The clone carrying this T cell receptor beta chain was recorded at least ten times. The sample originates from a study of human T cells and chemical hapten exposure. Time point noted: pre-sensitization, week 0. Treatment reported: therapeutic diphenylcyclopropenone sensitization with weekly scalp DPC. V was shortened by 5 bases and J by 4 bases, with 12 bases between the two germline ends. The CDR3 loop spans 13 amino acids. Germline values: CDR1 SGHRS, CDR2 YFSETQ. From the RACE reads, TCRdb called clonotypes with MiXCR, one entry per CDR3 protein. The table includes roughly 260,000 distinct CDR3 sequences, about 8.6% detected once.

The J gene is TRBJ1-1, the V gene TRBV5-1; D not resolved. The sample here was whole blood, taken in connection with sensitization to the hapten diphenylcyclopropenone (DPC). The clonotype was recovered from a woman aged 40 to 50 with alopecia areata. Some clones in this sample may be carry-over from other donors' samples. CDR3 protein: CASSELWGTEAFF. The CDR3 DNA sequence: TGCGCCAGCAGTGAACTTTGGGGCACTGAAGCTTTCTTT.